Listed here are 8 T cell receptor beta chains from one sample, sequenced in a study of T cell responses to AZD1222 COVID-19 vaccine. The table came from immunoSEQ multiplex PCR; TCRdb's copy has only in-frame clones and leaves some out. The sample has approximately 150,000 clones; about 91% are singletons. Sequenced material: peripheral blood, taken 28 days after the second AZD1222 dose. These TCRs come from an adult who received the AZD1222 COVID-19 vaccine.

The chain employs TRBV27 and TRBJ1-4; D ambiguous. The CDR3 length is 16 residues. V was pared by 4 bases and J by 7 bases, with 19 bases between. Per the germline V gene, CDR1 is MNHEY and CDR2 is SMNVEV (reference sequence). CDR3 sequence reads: CASSSLAKGVGEKLFF. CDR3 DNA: TGTGCCAGCAGTTCTTTGGCTAAGGGCGTGGGTGAAAAACTGTTTTTT.

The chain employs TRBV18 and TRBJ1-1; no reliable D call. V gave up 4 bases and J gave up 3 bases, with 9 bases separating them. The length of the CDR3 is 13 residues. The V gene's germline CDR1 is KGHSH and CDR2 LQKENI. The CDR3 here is CASSLITDTEAFF. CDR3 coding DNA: TGTGCCAGCTCACTGATAACAGACACTGAAGCTTTCTTT.

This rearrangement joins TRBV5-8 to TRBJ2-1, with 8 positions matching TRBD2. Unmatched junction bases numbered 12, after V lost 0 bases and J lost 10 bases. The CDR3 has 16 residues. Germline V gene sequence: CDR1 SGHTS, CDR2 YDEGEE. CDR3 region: CASSLGGVAGSMEQFF. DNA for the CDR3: TGTGCCAGCAGCTTGGGGGGAGTAGCGGGGTCCATGGAGCAGTTCTTC.

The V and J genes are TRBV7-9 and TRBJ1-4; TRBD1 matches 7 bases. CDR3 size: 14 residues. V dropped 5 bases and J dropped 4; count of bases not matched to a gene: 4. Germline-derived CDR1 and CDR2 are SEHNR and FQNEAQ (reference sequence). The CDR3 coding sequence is TGTGCCAGCAGCCACAGGGGTGTTAATGAAAAACTGTTTTTT. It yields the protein CASSHRGVNEKLFF.

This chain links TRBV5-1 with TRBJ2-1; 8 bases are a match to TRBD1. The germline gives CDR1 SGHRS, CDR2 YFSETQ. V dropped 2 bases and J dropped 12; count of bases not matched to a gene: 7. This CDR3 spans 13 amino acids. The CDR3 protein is CASSFGQGQLQFF. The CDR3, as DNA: TGCGCCAGCAGCTTCGGACAGGGTCAATTGCAGTTCTTC.

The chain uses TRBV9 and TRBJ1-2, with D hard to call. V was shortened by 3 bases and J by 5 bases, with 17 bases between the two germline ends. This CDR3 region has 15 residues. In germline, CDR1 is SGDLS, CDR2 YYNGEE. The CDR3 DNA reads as TGTGCCAGCAGCGCCTTACCCGGGTCCCCATATGGCTACACCTTC. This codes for CASSALPGSPYGYTF.

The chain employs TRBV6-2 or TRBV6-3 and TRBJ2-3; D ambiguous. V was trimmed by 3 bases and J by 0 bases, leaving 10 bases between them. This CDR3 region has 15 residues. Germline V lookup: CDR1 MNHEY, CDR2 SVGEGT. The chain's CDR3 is CASSYTKASTDTQYF. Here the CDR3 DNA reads TGTGCCAGCAGTTATACGAAAGCTAGCACAGATACGCAGTATTTT.

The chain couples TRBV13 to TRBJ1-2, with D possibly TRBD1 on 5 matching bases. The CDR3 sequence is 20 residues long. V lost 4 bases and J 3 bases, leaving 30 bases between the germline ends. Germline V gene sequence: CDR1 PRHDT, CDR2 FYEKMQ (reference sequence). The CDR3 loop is CASSSRHRGVREKRDYGYTF. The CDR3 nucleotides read TGTGCCAGCAGCTCCCGCCACCGCGGCGTCAGGGAAAAGAGGGACTATGGCTACACCTTC.